Below are 25 T cell receptor beta chains sequenced from a single sample in a study of cytomegalovirus exposure and HLA in healthy donors. 60 Vbeta and 13 Jbeta primers were used in PCR. Profiling relied on immunoSEQ multiplex PCR, and the TCRdb table lists in-frame clones only, not all of them. The data show about 190,000 clones, with about 88% seen just once and approximately 1.5% held by the top ten. The specimen was PBMCs. The source of these receptors is a woman aged 18-35 years in good health and CMV-seronegative.

The chain couples TRBV5-1 to TRBJ2-1; 7 bases match TRBD2. The V gene's germline CDR1 is SGHRS and CDR2 YFSETQ. The CDR3 runs to 14 residues. The trim removed 4 bases at V and 7 bases at J, leaving 8 bases unmatched. CDR3 region: CASSRHGGGNEQFF. CDR3 coding DNA: TGCGCCAGCAGCCGACATGGGGGAGGGAATGAGCAGTTCTTC. Using reference TRBV5-1 and TRBJ2-1 for the parts outside the CDR3, the full variable domain is KAGVTQTPRYLIKTRGQQVTLSCSPISGHRSVSWYQQTPGQGLQFLFEYFSETQRNKGNFPGRFSGRQFSNSRSEMNVSTLELGDSALYLCASSRHGGGNEQFFGPGTRLTVL.

The chain couples TRBV7-9 to TRBJ1-2; D is undetermined. The CDR3 has 15 amino acids. Germline loops: CDR1 SEHNR, CDR2 FQNEAQ (reference sequence). Trimming cost V 0 bases and J 5 bases, with 13 bases left between them. The CDR3 region is CASSLAGPRGYGYTF. Written as DNA, the CDR3 is TGTGCCAGCAGCTTAGCGGGTCCCCGAGGTTATGGCTACACCTTC.

The CDR3 loop is CAISAASGSRYEQYF. The CDR3 region has the DNA TGTGCCATCAGTGCGGCTAGCGGGAGTAGGTACGAGCAGTACTTC. V and J are TRBV10-3 and TRBJ2-7; TRBD2 matches at 10 bases. With V trimmed by 4 bases and J by 4 bases, 7 bases remained unmatched. Germline-derived CDR1 and CDR2 are ENHRY and SYGVKD. The CDR3 covers 15 residues.

Concerning this clone itself: The identical CDR3 is also encoded by other nucleotide sequences in the sample. This chain joins TRBV18 and TRBJ1-5; D uncertain. CDR3 length: 13 residues. Germline loops: CDR1 KGHSH, CDR2 LQKENI. V was trimmed by 2 bases and J by 4 bases, leaving 6 bases between them. For the CDR3, the DNA is TGTGCCAGCTCACCAGGGGAGAATCAGCCCCAGCATTTT. This sequence encodes CASSPGENQPQHF.

V gene TRBV7-2 combines with J gene TRBJ2-2, with TRBD2 matching over 7 bases. The length of the CDR3 is 15 residues. V shed 5 bases and J 3 bases; nucleotides not matched to a gene: 6. Germline V gives CDR1 SGHTA, CDR2 FQGNSA. This chain's CDR3 is CASSHTSDYTGELFF. The CDR3 bases are TGTGCCAGCAGCCATACTAGCGACTACACCGGGGAGCTGTTTTTT. Supplemented by reference TRBV7-2 and TRBJ2-2, the full variable domain reads GAGVSQSPSNKVTEKGKDVELRCDPISGHTALYWYRQSLGQGLEFLIYFQGNSAPDKSGLPSDRFSAERTGGSVSTLTIQRTQQEDSAVYLCASSHTSDYTGELFFGEGSRLTVL.

The chain carries TRBV7-9 and TRBJ2-2, with 9 bases that match TRBD2. V lost 1 base to trimming and J lost 7 bases; unmatched junction nucleotides: 7. Germline CDR1 is SEHNR and CDR2 is FQNEAQ (reference sequence). The CDR3 loop spans 16 amino acids. CDR3 loop: CASSLGDSGRVGELFF. The CDR3 bases are TGTGCCAGCAGCTTAGGGGATAGCGGGAGAGTCGGGGAGCTGTTTTTT.

The V and J genes are TRBV6-1 and TRBJ2-1, with D perhaps TRBD2 (6 bases). V dropped 3 bases and J dropped 0 bases, with 18 bases sitting between them. The germline V gene has CDR1 MNHNS and CDR2 SASEGT. The CDR3 length is 18 residues. The CDR3, as DNA: TGTGCCAGCAGTGAGACTCACCAGGACGGGAGCTCCTACAATGAGCAGTTCTTC. This gives the protein CASSETHQDGSSYNEQFF.

V is TRBV7-2 and J is TRBJ1-1; TRBD1 agrees at 9 bases. Germline V gene lookup returns CDR1 SGHTA and CDR2 FQGNSA. CDR3 length equals 15 residues. Trimming removed 4 bases from V and 5 bases from J; junction bases left unmatched: 8. CDR3 nucleotides: TGTGCCAGCAGCTCGGCCCCAGGACAGGGGACTGAAGCTTTCTTT. This sequence encodes CASSSAPGQGTEAFF.

The rearrangement joins TRBV18 to TRBJ1-3, with TRBD1 as a possible D gene (5 bases). Trimming cost V 6 bases and J 2 bases, with 11 bases left between them. Germline V gives CDR1 KGHSH, CDR2 LQKENI. This CDR3 spans 14 amino acids. The CDR3 DNA sequence: TGTGCCAGCTCCCCCGGACAAACTGGAAACACCATATATTTT. This codes for CASSPGQTGNTIYF.

About this clone itself: It is unclear where the CDR3 begins or ends on the DNA, so no DNA is shown, and the CDR3 is as TCRdb lists it. The rearrangement joins TRBV6-6 to TRBJ2-7; TRBD1 reflects the table's D call only, with no check against the DNA. From its first to its last residue, the CDR3 has 14 amino acids. Germline CDR1 MNHNY, CDR2 SVGAGI (reference sequence). This CDR3 is CASSTSRHTYEQYF.

This rearrangement joins TRBV14 to TRBJ2-7, with TRBD2 as a possible D gene (7 bases). V dropped 6 bases and J dropped 1 base, with 13 bases sitting between them. The CDR3 has 14 amino acids. Germline CDR1 reads SGHDN; CDR2 reads FVKESK. CDR3 sequence reads: CASREGGVSYEQYF. The CDR3 nucleotides read TGTGCCAGCAGAGAGGGGGGGGTATCCTACGAGCAGTACTTC. Drawing the rest from reference TRBV14 and TRBJ2-7, the complete variable domain is EAGVTQFPSHSVIEKGQTVTLRCDPISGHDNLYWYRRVMGKEIKFLLHFVKESKQDESGMPNNRFLAERTGGTYSTLKVQPAELEDSGVYFCASREGGVSYEQYFGPGTRLTVT.

The chain employs TRBV5-1 and TRBJ2-5; 8 bases align to TRBD2. Germline V gene data show CDR1 as SGHRS and CDR2 as YFSETQ. CDR3 length equals 14 residues. Trimming took 4 bases from V and 9 from J; bases not matched to a gene: 11. In DNA, the CDR3 is TGCGCCAGCAGCCCCTCCCCTCTCGGGGGGGCCCAGTACTTC. Residues: CASSPSPLGGAQYF.

The gene calls are TRBV6-5 and TRBJ2-1; 8 nucleotides agree with TRBD1. V shed 6 bases and J 15 bases; nucleotides not matched to a gene: 7. Germline V lookup: CDR1 MNHEY, CDR2 SVGAGI. This CDR3 spans 11 amino acids. Written as DNA, the CDR3 is TGTGCCAGCAGAAGGGGACAGGCTCGGTTCTTC. Its translation is CASRRGQARFF.

The J gene is TRBJ1-4, the V gene TRBV4-1, with D perhaps TRBD1 (5 bases). This CDR3 has 18 residues. Trimming left V 0 bases short and J 7 bases short, with 21 bases between. Germline assignment: CDR1 MGHRA and CDR2 YSYEKL. Written as DNA, the CDR3 is TGCGCCAGCAGCCAAGATCGGATTAGGGGTTTGGCAAGTGAAAAACTGTTTTTT. Protein: CASSQDRIRGLASEKLFF.

This chain uses TRBV5-1 with TRBJ1-1; the match to TRBD1 covers 7 bases. J lost 4 bases, V lost 8 bases, and 11 bases had no gene match. CDR3 length: 14 amino acids. Germline values: CDR1 SGHRS, CDR2 YFSETQ. CDR3 bases: TGCGCCAGTAATGAAGGGGGCTGGGGCACTGAAGCTTTCTTT. It encodes CASNEGGWGTEAFF. The variable domain in full, completed from reference TRBV5-1 and TRBJ1-1, reads KAGVTQTPRYLIKTRGQQVTLSCSPISGHRSVSWYQQTPGQGLQFLFEYFSETQRNKGNFPGRFSGRQFSNSRSEMNVSTLELGDSALYLCASNEGGWGTEAFFGQGTRLTVV.

The rearrangement links TRBV7-2 to TRBJ2-1; TRBD2 matches 8 bases. J gave up 15 bases and V 5 bases, and 9 bases lay outside the gene matches. From germline, CDR1 is SGHTA and CDR2 FQGNSA. This CDR3 has 12 amino acids. CDR3 sequence (DNA): TGTGCCAGCAGCCAGCTTGGCGGGAGGCCGTTCTTC. It is translated as CASSQLGGRPFF.

V gene TRBV19 combines with J gene TRBJ1-1, with no clear D. CDR3 length: 12 residues. The germline gives CDR1 LNHDA, CDR2 SQIVND (reference sequence). The V end lost 7 bases, the J end lost 5 bases, and 11 bases lay between the germline ends. This chain's CDR3 is CASTFRGTEAFF. The CDR3 nucleotides read TGTGCCAGTACCTTCCGGGGTACTGAAGCTTTCTTT.

The chain is built from TRBV30 and TRBJ1-2; a possible D gene is TRBD1 (5 bases). The CDR3 length is 13 residues. Trimming pared 1 base from V and 4 bases from J, leaving 10 bases between. Germline assignment: CDR1 GTSNPN and CDR2 SVGIG (reference sequence). CDR3 loop: CAWSAGMAYGYTF. CDR3 DNA: TGTGCCTGGAGTGCAGGGATGGCCTATGGCTACACCTTC.

This clone was seen a handful of times. The CDR3 DNA reads TGCGCCAGCAGCCAAGTGAGGCTAGCGGGGGGCGATGAGCAGTTCTTC. Residues: CASSQVRLAGGDEQFF. This chain uses TRBV4-1 with TRBJ2-1, with 11 nucleotides matching TRBD2. The CDR3 runs to 16 residues. V was pared by 1 base and J by 8 bases, with 7 bases of the junction left unmatched. Per germline, CDR1 MGHRA and CDR2 YSYEKL.

The J gene is TRBJ1-1, the V gene TRBV27; D is unresolved. The germline gives CDR1 MNHEY, CDR2 SMNVEV (reference sequence). V lost 7 bases and J 1 base, leaving 16 bases between the germline ends. CDR3 size: 15 residues. The CDR3 region has the DNA TGTGCCAGCATCCCCCTGTACCCCGGGAACACTGAAGCTTTCTTT. It codes for CASIPLYPGNTEAFF.

The chain carries TRBV28 and TRBJ1-2; unclear D gene. This CDR3 region has 15 residues. Trimming took off 3 bases at V and 0 bases at J, with 11 bases between the two ends. Looked up from germline, CDR1 is MDHEN and CDR2 is SYDVKM. The CDR3, as DNA: TGTGCCAGCAGTTTGACCACTGGGCCTAACTATGGCTACACCTTC. Translated: CASSLTTGPNYGYTF.

V and J are TRBV2 and TRBJ2-3, with a tentative D call TRBD2 (5 bases). Per the germline V gene, CDR1 is SNHLY and CDR2 is FYNNEI. This CDR3 is built from 15 residues. The V end lost 6 bases, the J end lost 4 bases, and 17 bases lay between the germline ends. CDR3 DNA sequence: TGTGCCAGCAGCGTAGACACGGCGGGCGCAGATACGCAGTATTTT. Its translation is CASSVDTAGADTQYF.

The chain combines TRBV7-9 with TRBJ2-5; 9 bases match TRBD1. The CDR3 is 19 residues long. Germline trimming cut 5 bases from V and 10 bases from J; bases unmatched to any gene: 26. Germline V gives CDR1 SEHNR, CDR2 FQNEAQ (reference sequence). The CDR3 region is CASSPGTRPGQGRLWDQYF. In DNA form, the CDR3 reads TGTGCCAGCAGCCCCGGAACCCGCCCGGGACAGGGCCGTTTGTGGGACCAGTACTTC.

The gene calls are TRBV7-9 and TRBJ2-7, with 9 nucleotides matching TRBD2. The germline V gene encodes CDR1 SEHNR and CDR2 FQNEAQ (reference sequence). Trimming cost V 2 bases and J 2 bases; bases outside gene matches: 4. This CDR3 is 15 amino acids long. CDR3: CASSLTSGWTYEQYF. The CDR3 coding sequence is TGTGCCAGCAGCTTAACTAGCGGGTGGACCTACGAGCAGTACTTC.

V usage is TRBV9 and J usage is TRBJ2-7, with D possibly being TRBD2 (5 bases). The germline gives CDR1 SGDLS, CDR2 YYNGEE. The CDR3 sequence is 13 residues long. V lost 1 base and J lost 3, with 8 bases in between. The CDR3 nucleotides read TGTGCCAGCAGCGTAAGCGAGGGCTACGAGCAGTACTTC. Protein: CASSVSEGYEQYF.